This is a list of T cell receptor beta chains from one sample in a study of T-cell reconstitution after alpha-beta-depleted transplantation in children. TCRdb reanalysed the PCR reads using MiXCR and keeps one entry per CDR3 protein. The repertoire holds more than 500,000 distinct CDR3 sequences, roughly an eighth seen once, with 14% in the top ten. The specimen comprised PBMCs, mostly from graft donor cells, sampled 180 days after TCRalphabeta/CD19-depleted stem cell transplant. Receptors were obtained from a female patient aged 2 to 10 who had a stem cell transplant for aplastic anemia, so the T cells may come from the graft donor. The CDR3 runs from the conserved cysteine through the conserved F or W. D genes are given only for firm matches. The size field is filled for only some rows; it gives once, few, many or a size class.

d_call j_call v_call clone_size cdr3_nt cdr3_aa
TRBD2 TRBJ2-1 TRBV7-3 NA TGTGCCAGCAGCCCGAGCGGGGGGGCTATAAATGAGCAGTTCTTC CASSPSGGAINEQFF
TRBD2 TRBJ2-4 TRBV20-1 few TGCAGTGCTCGCGGACTAGCGGGAGATTACATTCAGTACTTC CSARGLAGDYIQYF
TRBD1 TRBJ2-5 TRBV4-3 NA TGCGCCAGCAGCCGCGACAGGGTGAGCCTCCAAGAGACCCAGTACTTC CASSRDRVSLQETQYF
NA TRBJ2-3 TRBV27 NA TGTGCCAGCAGTTTATTGGCTACTTCAGATACGCAGTATTTT CASSLLATSDTQYF
NA TRBJ2-1 TRBV28 few TGTGCCAGCATACTTCTGGGCTCCAATGAGCAGTTCTTC CASILLGSNEQFF
NA TRBJ2-7 TRBV20-1 few TGCAGTGCTAGAGATGAAGCCGCGGGGCGCCACTACGAGCAGTACTTC CSARDEAAGRHYEQYF
TRBD2 TRBJ2-7 TRBV7-2 few TGTGCCAGCAGCCTTGGACTAGCGGGGGTCCCCCGGCTGTACTTC CASSLGLAGVPRLYF
TRBD1 TRBJ1-1 TRBV12-3/TRBV12-4 many TGTGCCAGCAGTTCACACGGACAGGGCATTGGCACTGAAGCTTTCTTT CASSSHGQGIGTEAFF
NA TRBJ2-7 TRBV4-3 few TGCGCCAGCAGCCAATATGGGGCAGGCAAATACGAGCAGTACTTC CASSQYGAGKYEQYF
NA TRBJ1-2 TRBV7-2 NA TGTGCCAGCAGCCTGGGGGTCTTCAATGGCTACACCTTC CASSLGVFNGYTF
TRBD2 TRBJ2-5 TRBV7-2 few TGTGCCAGCAGCCCTGGAGCGGGAGGGTGGACCCAGTACTTC CASSPGAGGWTQYF
NA TRBJ1-2 TRBV5-1 NA TGCGCCAGCAACTTGCATCCAGGTGCACTAGATGCCTACACCTTC CASNLHPGALDAYTF
NA TRBJ2-1 TRBV19 few TGTGCCAGTATTTCACGGGAAAGCTCCTACAATGAGCAGTTCTTC CASISRESSYNEQFF
TRBD2 TRBJ2-1 TRBV6-2/TRBV6-3 few TGTGCCAGCAGTTCCAGGGGACTAGCTTACTACAATGAGCAGTTCTTC CASSSRGLAYYNEQFF
NA TRBJ1-4 TRBV29-1 few TGCAGCGTTGTGCAGGGGAAGAATGAAAAACTGTTTTTT CSVVQGKNEKLFF
TRBD1 TRBJ1-5 TRBV20-1 NA TGCAGTGCTATACGGACAGGGGATCAGCCCCAGCATTTT CSAIRTGDQPQHF
NA TRBJ2-2 TRBV7-2 NA TGTGCCAGCTTAACGGCAGGAGGATTAATAGCCGGGGAGCTGTTTTTT CASLTAGGLIAGELFF
NA TRBJ1-3 TRBV12-3/TRBV12-4 NA TGTGCCAGCAGCCTTGGCCGGTACTCTGGAAACACCATATATTTT CASSLGRYSGNTIYF
TRBD2 TRBJ2-1 TRBV9 few TGTGCCAGCAGCCCCCCGAGACTAGCCGATGAGCAGTTCTTC CASSPPRLADEQFF
NA TRBJ1-2 TRBV7-2 few TGTGCCAGCAGCTTAAAGACATCAGCCCGTTACTATGGCTACACCTTC CASSLKTSARYYGYTF
NA TRBJ1-1 TRBV12-3/TRBV12-4 few TGTGCCAGCAGCACCCCGGACAGAGAAGCTTTCTTT CASSTPDREAFF
NA TRBJ2-1 TRBV27 NA TGTGCCAGCAGTTCCTTTCTAGTCCCCTCCTACAATGAGCAGTTCTTC CASSSFLVPSYNEQFF
NA TRBJ2-7 TRBV5-1 NA TGCGCCAGCAGCTTGGATGGAATTTTATACGAGCAGTACTTC CASSLDGILYEQYF
TRBD2 TRBJ2-1 TRBV29-1 few TGCAGCGTTGGTCGGCGGGGGGACAATGAGCAGTTCTTC CSVGRRGDNEQFF
NA TRBJ1-2 TRBV10-3 many TGTGCCATCAGTGATTATGGAGTCGGGCTAAGTGGCTACACCTTC CAISDYGVGLSGYTF
TRBD2 TRBJ2-7 TRBV7-2 many TGTGCCAGCAGCTTAGTAGGGACTAGCCGGATCTACGAGCAGTACTTC CASSLVGTSRIYEQYF
NA TRBJ2-1 TRBV28 NA TGTGCCAGTCTGGGCTCCTACAATGAGCAGTTCTTC CASLGSYNEQFF
TRBD1 TRBJ2-1 TRBV4-2 many TGTGCCAGCAGCCTGGGACAGAACAATGAGCAGTTCTTC CASSLGQNNEQFF
NA TRBJ1-2 TRBV7-9 NA TGTGCCAGCAGCCCTTTGGCGGTAGCTAACTATGGCTACACCTTC CASSPLAVANYGYTF
TRBD1 TRBJ1-4 TRBV24-1 NA TGTGCCACCAGTGATACGGGACAGGGTAATGAAAAACTGTTTTTT CATSDTGQGNEKLFF
NA TRBJ1-1 TRBV6-5 many TGTGCCAGCAGTCTACTACAGGGAACTGAAGCTTTCTTT CASSLLQGTEAFF
NA TRBJ2-4 TRBV21-1 few TGTGCCAGCAGCCACCGTCTGGGGTCACACATTCAGTACTTC CASSHRLGSHIQYF
NA TRBJ1-5 TRBV20-1 NA TGCAGTGCTAGCCCCCGGGCCGCAGGCAATCAGCCCCAGCATTTT CSASPRAAGNQPQHF
NA TRBJ2-1 TRBV20-1 NA TGCAGTGCTATCCGGGGGAAAGAGCAGTTCTTC CSAIRGKEQFF